Below, 21 T cell receptor beta chains from the same sample are listed, as sequenced in a study of T cells after yellow fever vaccination (dated by TCRdb to between 2018 and 2020). Library preparation employed 5' RACE. TCRdb names Illumina NovaSeq 6000 as the instrument used. The raw public reads went through TCRdb reprocessing: fastp at Q25, MiXCR clone calling, in-frame beta chains kept. Identical CDR3 proteins give one entry, which carries the most common genes and DNA. Across this sample there are around 260,000 distinct CDR3 sequences, with around 5.3% seen only once. Jointly, the top ten make up roughly 3.3% of the sample. The treatment or condition label here, explained by the study, means: live attenuated yellow fever vaccine strain. Material: CD4+ T cells sorted from PBMCs, obtained on the day of the yellow fever booster vaccination. The source of these receptors is a man between 18 and 35 years old who received the YFV17D yellow fever vaccine.

The CDR3 region is CASSSQGKETQYF. DNA of the CDR3: TGTGCCAGCAGTTCACAGGGGAAGGAGACCCAGTACTTC. The genes are TRBV7-3 and TRBJ2-5; 7 bases fit TRBD1. Germline CDR1 reads SGHTA; CDR2 reads FQGTGA. The CDR3 has 13 amino acids. With V trimmed by 6 bases and J by 5 bases, 6 bases remained unmatched. The full variable domain, with the rest looked up from reference TRBV7-3 and TRBJ2-5, is GAGVSQTPSNKVTEKGKYVELRCDPISGHTALYWYRQSLGQGPEFLIYFQGTGAADDSGLPNDRFFAVRPEGSVSTLKIQRTERGDSAVYLCASSSQGKETQYFGPGTRLLVL.

This clonotype occurred a few times. This chain uses TRBV18 with TRBJ2-1, with 7 positions matching TRBD1. The CDR3 consists of 14 residues. The ends lost 5 bases at V and 6 bases at J; junction bases unmatched: 7. CDR1 is KGHSH, CDR2 LQKENI, per germline. In DNA, the CDR3 is TGTGCCAGCTCAGGGGACAGACAGGCCAATGAGCAGTTCTTC. Translated: CASSGDRQANEQFF.

The rearrangement joins TRBV2 to TRBJ2-5; D unclear. The V and J ends lost 4 bases and 5 bases respectively, with 8 bases between them. This CDR3 is built from 12 residues. Germline CDR1 reads SNHLY; CDR2 reads FYNNEI. As DNA, the CDR3 is TGTGCCAGCAGTGTAGTTACCGAGACCCAGTACTTC. This translates into CASSVVTETQYF.

The CDR3, as DNA: TGCGCCAGCAGCCAGGATCACAGGGGTAACACCGGGGAGCTGTTTTTT. Its translation is CASSQDHRGNTGELFF. This chain links TRBV4-3 with TRBJ2-2, with 7 bases aligning to TRBD1. With 3 bases clipped from V and 2 bases from J, the junction kept 6 bases outside the gene matches. The CDR3 is 16 amino acids. The germline gives CDR1 LGHNA, CDR2 YSLEER.

V and J are TRBV6-2 or TRBV6-3 and TRBJ2-7, with TRBD1 matching 7 bases. CDR1 MNHEY and CDR2 SVGEGT come from the germline V gene. Trimming removed 6 bases from V and 4 bases from J; junction bases left unmatched: 21. CDR3 length equals 18 residues. The CDR3 region has the DNA TGTGCCAGCAGCGTTCTTAGGGGGCAACAGTCTCCTGCATACGAGCAGTACGTC. Its translation: CASSVLRGQQSPAYEQYV.

This clonotype was seen at least ten times. CDR3 nucleotide sequence: TGCGCCAGCAGCCAAGCTTCGGGACTCCTAGCCAAAAACATTCAGTACTTC. It yields the protein CASSQASGLLAKNIQYF. The V gene is TRBV4-1, the J gene TRBJ2-4, with D possibly matching TRBD2 (6 bases). There are 17 residues in the CDR3. V was pared by 1 base and J by 0 bases, with 13 bases between. Per germline, CDR1 MGHRA and CDR2 YSYEKL.

The genes are TRBV28 and TRBJ1-4; D remains ambiguous. CDR3 length: 15 amino acids. V lost 4 bases and J 4 bases, leaving 13 bases between the germline ends. The germline V gene has CDR1 MDHEN and CDR2 SYDVKM. In nucleotides, the CDR3 is TGTGCCAGCAGTTCCAGACGAGTTTTTAATGAAAAACTGTTTTTT. Protein sequence: CASSSRRVFNEKLFF.

This chain links TRBV9 with TRBJ2-3; no firm D call. Trimming pared 0 bases from V and 3 bases from J, leaving 2 bases between. CDR3 size: 12 residues. Looked up from germline, CDR1 is SGDLS and CDR2 is YYNGEE. CDR3 nucleotide sequence: TGTGCCAGCAGCGTAGCTACAGATACGCAGTATTTT. The encoded protein is CASSVATDTQYF.

The chain links TRBV11-1 to TRBJ2-5; TRBD1 agrees at 7 bases. The V segment lost 3 bases and the J segment 2 bases; nucleotides outside the gene matches: 6. Germline CDR1 reads SGHAT; CDR2 reads FQDESV (reference sequence). The length of the CDR3 is 15 residues. Here the CDR3 reads CASSFQGQTQETQYF. CDR3 in DNA: TGTGCCAGCAGCTTCCAGGGACAGACTCAAGAGACCCAGTACTTC.

The chain couples TRBV21-1 to TRBJ2-5; the table's TRBD2 call for D was not verified on the DNA. TRBV21-1 is labeled a pseudogene. This CDR3 has 18 amino acids. Here the CDR3 DNA reads TGTGCCACCGCCGGACTAGCGGGGATGCGGGAGCGGTTAGAGACCCAGTACTTC. Protein: CATAGLAGMRERLETQYF.

In its sample, this clonotype was seen many times. This chain uses TRBV12-3 or TRBV12-4 with TRBJ1-5; 8 bases are a match to TRBD1. Unmatched junction bases numbered 3, after V lost 1 base and J lost 1 base. This CDR3 has 16 amino acids. CDR3 sequence (DNA): TGTGCCAGCAGTTTAGAGGACAGGGTAAGCAATCAGCCCCAGCATTTT. It encodes CASSLEDRVSNQPQHF.

A few counts support this clonotype. The J gene is TRBJ2-5, the V gene TRBV15; D ambiguous. Germline V gene data show CDR1 as LNHNV and CDR2 as YYDKDF (reference sequence). Trimming cost V 4 bases and J 2 bases, with 8 bases left between them. There are 13 residues in the CDR3. The CDR3 DNA reads as TGTGCCACCAGCAATCAGATACAAGAGACCCAGTACTTC. Protein sequence: CATSNQIQETQYF.

This clonotype was seen many times. The gene calls are TRBV7-2 and TRBJ2-3; the match to TRBD2 covers 10 bases. Germline CDR1 SGHTA, CDR2 FQGNSA. With 0 bases clipped from V and 6 bases from J, the junction kept 9 bases outside the gene matches. The CDR3 runs to 17 residues. In DNA, the CDR3 is TGTGCCAGCAGCTTAGCGTCGGTAGCGGGGGGCGCGGATACGCAGTATTTT. It specifies CASSLASVAGGADTQYF.

The chain carries TRBV2 and TRBJ1-5, with 7 bases that match TRBD1. Losses at the gene ends were 9 bases for V and 3 bases for J; bases not matched to a gene: 17. The CDR3 is made up of 17 amino acids. Per the germline V gene, CDR1 is SNHLY and CDR2 is FYNNEI. Here the CDR3 reads CASTPIARTGSNQPQHF. The CDR3 nucleotides are TGTGCCAGTACCCCGATAGCTAGGACAGGCTCCAATCAGCCCCAGCATTTT.

This clonotype was found many times. The J gene is TRBJ2-3, the V gene TRBV24-1, with 7 bases aligning to TRBD1. J lost 1 base, V lost 1 base, and 1 base had no gene match. The CDR3 is made up of 15 amino acids. Germline assignment: CDR1 KGHDR and CDR2 SFDVKD. The CDR3 protein is CATSDFGQGTDTQYF. CDR3 DNA sequence: TGTGCCACCAGTGATTTTGGACAGGGCACAGATACGCAGTATTTT.

This clonotype was seen ten or more times. The rearrangement joins TRBV20-1 to TRBJ1-5, with no clear D. The V gene's germline CDR1 is DFQATT and CDR2 SNEGSKA (reference sequence). V dropped 3 bases and J dropped 2 bases, with 14 bases sitting between them. This CDR3 region has 15 residues. The CDR3 spells CSARKAGRGNQPQHF. CDR3 nucleotides: TGCAGTGCTAGGAAAGCAGGTAGAGGCAATCAGCCCCAGCATTTT.

This clonotype was seen a few times. The chain carries TRBV20-1 and TRBJ1-1; D unclear. Per the germline V gene, CDR1 is DFQATT and CDR2 is SNEGSKA (reference sequence). Deletions cut 0 bases from V and 1 base from J, with 9 bases between. CDR3 length: 14 residues. CDR3 amino acids: CSARDPRANTEAFF. The CDR3 region has the DNA TGCAGTGCTAGAGATCCCCGCGCGAACACTGAAGCTTTCTTT.

In its sample, this clonotype was seen a few times. This chain uses TRBV9 with TRBJ1-5; a weak D match, TRBD1 (5 bases). The CDR3 runs 15 residues. CDR1 is SGDLS, CDR2 YYNGEE, per germline. V was trimmed by 4 bases and J by 9 bases, leaving 20 bases between them. DNA for the CDR3: TGTGCCAGCAGCCCAAGGGCAGGGATTAACTCGCCCCAGCATTTT. Translating it yields CASSPRAGINSPQHF. The whole variable domain, remainder taken from reference TRBV9 and TRBJ1-5, is DSGVTQTPKHLITATGQRVTLRCSPRSGDLSVYWYQQSLDQGLQFLIQYYNGEERAKGNILERFSAQQFPDLHSELNLSSLELGDSALYFCASSPRAGINSPQHFGDGTRLSIL.

The chain joins TRBV2 to TRBJ2-2; the D gene is possibly TRBD2 (6 bases). The V gene lost 4 bases and the J gene lost 2 bases, with 11 bases spanning the gap. The CDR3 is made up of 15 amino acids. Germline loops: CDR1 SNHLY, CDR2 FYNNEI. The CDR3 sequence: CASSVVAANTGELFF. The CDR3 DNA reads as TGTGCCAGCAGTGTCGTAGCGGCTAACACCGGGGAGCTGTTTTTT.

This clonotype was detected only a few times. The rearrangement uses TRBV12-3 or TRBV12-4 and TRBJ2-5, with D possibly being TRBD2 (6 bases). The CDR3 contains 16 residues. The V end lost 3 bases, the J end lost 4 bases, and 18 bases lay between the germline ends. CDR3 amino acids: CASSFGLGGVGETQYF. The CDR3 DNA reads TGTGCCAGCAGTTTCGGACTTGGAGGGGTGGGAGAGACCCAGTACTTC.

This clonotype was picked up a small number of times. J is TRBJ2-2 and V is TRBV25-1; D ambiguous. CDR1 is MGHDK, CDR2 SYGVNS, per germline. V lost 3 bases and J lost 4, with 12 bases in between. This CDR3 spans 15 amino acids. The chain's CDR3 is CASSEPSLGTGELFF. CDR3 nucleotides: TGTGCCAGCAGTGAGCCATCCCTGGGCACCGGGGAGCTGTTTTTT.